This T cell receptor (beta chain) is from a study of cytomegalovirus exposure and HLA in healthy donors. Study at large: The roughly 120 validation repertoires, a later analysis reported, used the same platform as the 666 first-cohort repertoires.

Study outcomes and limitations: Specific recognition of CMV antigens was confirmed in vitro for three chains (all CMV-associated).

As for this clone: The antigen is unknown.

Clones were read by immunoSEQ multiplex PCR, and TCRdb kept only the in-frame ones, dropping some. The sample shows some 310,000 clones, approximately 85% of them seen only once. The sequence came from a man aged 30 to 45 in good health and CMV-seronegative. The specimen sequenced was PBMCs.

The CDR3 spells CASSPQGVKATNEKLFF. CDR3 bases: TGTGCCAGCAGTCCGCAAGGAGTTAAAGCAACTAATGAAAAACTGTTTTTT. The chain is built from TRBV27 and TRBJ1-4; D unresolved. CDR1 and CDR2 (germline): MNHEY, SMNVEV (reference sequence). The CDR3 contains 17 residues. The germline V and J ends were trimmed by 5 bases and 0 bases, with 16 bases remaining between them.